Following are 23 T cell receptor beta chains from one sample sequenced in a study of lymphopenia after photon versus proton radiotherapy. Clones were sequenced by immunoSEQ multiplex PCR, and TCRdb holds only the in-frame ones, with some missing. Of 150,000 to 200,000 clones detected, 75% to 90% appear once; the ten largest clones hold roughly 4.7%. Specimen: peripheral blood, collected from a patient treated with photon-based radiotherapy. These receptors came from a man over 45 with gastric cancer.

A single count supports this clone. The chain links TRBV11-2 to TRBJ2-2, with D unresolved. Trimming took off 5 bases at V and 3 bases at J, with 4 bases between the two ends. In germline, CDR1 is SGHAT, CDR2 FQNNGV. CDR3 length: 12 residues. CDR3 nucleotide sequence: TGTGCCAGCAGCCGGTACACCGGGGAGCTGTTTTTT. It translates to CASSRYTGELFF.

The chain joins TRBV27 to TRBJ2-1; 7 bases align to TRBD2. Germline V lookup: CDR1 MNHEY, CDR2 SMNVEV (reference sequence). V gave up 6 bases and J gave up 5 bases; unmatched junction bases: 19. This CDR3 has 18 amino acids. This CDR3 reads CASRERGGLSGTHNEQFF. For the CDR3, the DNA is TGTGCCAGCAGAGAGCGGGGTGGACTAAGCGGAACTCACAATGAGCAGTTCTTC.

This clone appeared once. One end of the junction is discordant with germline, which a read error may explain. The chain couples TRBV2 to TRBJ2-1; TRBD1 matches at 9 bases. The CDR3 consists of 12 residues. Germline V CDR1 and CDR2: SNHLY, FYNNEI. Here the CDR3 reads CASGVPGQGLLF. The DNA for the CDR3 is TGTGCCAGCGGAGTCCCGGGACAGGGTTTGCTCTTC. The full variable domain, with the rest looked up from reference TRBV2 and TRBJ2-1, is EPEVTQTPSHQVTQMGQEVILRCVPISNHLYFYWYRQILGQKVEFLVSFYNNEISEKSEIFDDQFSVERPDGSNFTLKIRSTKLEDSAMYFCASGVPGQGLLFGPGTRLTVL.

This chain links TRBV18 with TRBJ2-1; D may be TRBD2 (5 bases). Germline loops: CDR1 KGHSH, CDR2 LQKENI. V lost 6 bases, J lost 7 bases, and 16 bases lay in between. The CDR3 extends over 14 amino acids. DNA for the CDR3: TGTGCCAGCTCTCGCGCTGGTTCGGGGAATGAGCAGTTCTTC. Residues: CASSRAGSGNEQFF.

The V gene is TRBV5-1, the J gene TRBJ1-4, with 7 bases aligning to TRBD1. The V segment lost 2 bases and the J segment 7 bases; nucleotides outside the gene matches: 2. Germline CDR1 and CDR2: SGHRS and YFSETQ. This CDR3 contains 13 residues. The CDR3 nucleotides are TGCGCCAGCAGCTTAGGGGGCTCTGAAAAACTGTTTTTT. Amino acid sequence: CASSLGGSEKLFF. Looking up the rest from reference TRBV5-1 and TRBJ1-4 gives the full variable domain: KAGVTQTPRYLIKTRGQQVTLSCSPISGHRSVSWYQQTPGQGLQFLFEYFSETQRNKGNFPGRFSGRQFSNSRSEMNVSTLELGDSALYLCASSLGGSEKLFFGSGTQLSVL.

The rearrangement uses TRBV4-2 and TRBJ1-2, with 11 bases fitting TRBD1. In germline, CDR1 is LGHNA, CDR2 YNFKEQ. V was clipped by 7 bases and J by 2 bases; unmatched bases: 9. The CDR3 extends over 16 amino acids. DNA for the CDR3: TGTGCCAGCACCCGGGACAGGGGGATGGAGAACTATGGCTACACCTTC. This codes for CASTRDRGMENYGYTF.

The chain couples TRBV19 to TRBJ2-6, with D hard to call. Germline V CDR1 and CDR2: LNHDA, SQIVND (reference sequence). The CDR3 is 14 residues long. The V end lost 5 bases, the J end lost 2 bases, and 7 bases lay between the germline ends. CDR3: CASSHRTGANVLTF. The CDR3 DNA is TGTGCCAGTAGTCATCGGACTGGGGCCAACGTCCTGACTTTC.

Here the CDR3 reads CASSLSRDNTEAFF. The DNA of the CDR3 is TGCGCCAGCAGCCTCTCCCGGGATAACACTGAAGCTTTCTTT. The chain recombines TRBV5-1 with TRBJ1-1; D is undetermined. Trimming stripped 4 bases from V and 2 bases from J, with 12 bases between. Per germline, CDR1 SGHRS and CDR2 YFSETQ. This CDR3 spans 14 amino acids.

V is TRBV5-4 and J is TRBJ2-2; 15 nucleotides agree with TRBD2. Germline V gene lookup returns CDR1 SGHNT and CDR2 YYREEE (reference sequence). This CDR3 spans 19 amino acids. J was trimmed by 1 base and V by 4 bases; bases with no gene match: 8. The CDR3 DNA follows: TGTGCCAGCAGCCACCCGGGACTAGCGGGAGGCCTGAACACCGGGGAGCTGTTTTTT. Its protein product is CASSHPGLAGGLNTGELFF.

The V gene is TRBV7-9, the J gene TRBJ1-4; D perhaps matches TRBD1 (5 bases). V gave up 4 bases and J gave up 14 bases, with 32 bases separating them. This CDR3 comprises 18 residues. Looked up from germline, CDR1 is SEHNR and CDR2 is FQNEAQ (reference sequence). CDR3: CASSSVKELDKRGNGLFF. CDR3 bases: TGTGCCAGCAGCTCCGTCAAAGAGTTGGATAAGAGGGGAAATGGGCTGTTTTTT.

This clone has just one count. This chain links TRBV19 with TRBJ1-1; unclear D gene. Germline assignment: CDR1 LNHDA and CDR2 SQIVND (reference sequence). This CDR3 spans 13 amino acids. Trimming cost V 1 base and J 2 bases, with 5 bases left between them. In DNA form, the CDR3 reads TGTGCCAGTAGTATAGTAGCCAACACTGAAGCTTTCTTT. Protein product: CASSIVANTEAFF.

This rearrangement joins TRBV6-1 to TRBJ1-1, with TRBD1 as a possible D gene (5 bases). The CDR3 has 15 residues. Trimming took 0 bases from V and 11 from J, leaving 19 bases between them. From germline, CDR1 is MNHNS and CDR2 SASEGT. Written as DNA, the CDR3 is TGTGCCAGCAGTGAAGCGACCCGGCTCTGGGGGGGGGCTTTCTTT. Amino acids: CASSEATRLWGGAFF.

V gene TRBV5-1 combines with J gene TRBJ2-7, with TRBD2 matching 12 bases. The germline gives CDR1 SGHRS, CDR2 YFSETQ. J was trimmed by 8 bases and V by 0 bases; bases with no gene match: 3. The CDR3 runs to 14 residues. The CDR3 here is CASSLGLAGEKQYF. CDR3 DNA: TGCGCCAGCAGCTTGGGACTAGCGGGAGAAAAGCAGTACTTC.

The V and J genes are TRBV7-2 and TRBJ2-7; D is undetermined. Germline-derived CDR1 and CDR2 are SGHTA and FQGNSA. This CDR3 spans 11 amino acids. The V end was cut by 6 bases, the J end by 7 bases, with 10 bases between. CDR3 sequence (DNA): TGTGCCAGCAGAATAAAGGGTGAGCAGTACTTC. Translating gives CASRIKGEQYF.

This chain joins TRBV5-8 and TRBJ2-7, with unresolved D. The CDR3 runs 13 residues. Germline assignment: CDR1 SGHTS and CDR2 YDEGEE. V lost 0 bases to trimming and J lost 11 bases, with 15 bases between them. The CDR3 DNA reads TGTGCCAGCAGCTTGGCCGTAACGGCTGGGGAGTACTTC. Its translation: CASSLAVTAGEYF.

The chain is built from TRBV10-1 and TRBJ2-1; 13 bases agree with TRBD2. The CDR3 has 17 amino acids. The V segment lost 1 base and the J segment 7 bases; nucleotides outside the gene matches: 7. Germline V gene sequence: CDR1 WNHNN, CDR2 SYGVQD (reference sequence). The CDR3: CASSEFATSGRKNEQFF. CDR3 sequence (DNA): TGCGCCAGCAGTGAGTTTGCGACTAGCGGGAGGAAGAATGAGCAGTTCTTC.

The V and J genes are TRBV5-4 and TRBJ2-1, with D perhaps being TRBD1 or TRBD2 (6 bases each). The CDR3 totals 16 residues. Trimming removed 6 bases at V and 2 bases at J, with 18 bases between. Germline V gene data show CDR1 as SGHNT and CDR2 as YYREEE (reference sequence). CDR3 bases: TGTGCCAGCACCCAAGGGGGGAGGAACACCTACAATGAGCAGTTCTTC. Amino acid sequence: CASTQGGRNTYNEQFF.

The chain combines TRBV30 with TRBJ1-2; the D gene is possibly TRBD1 (6 bases). The CDR3 loop spans 13 amino acids. With 1 base removed from V and 8 bases from J, the gap between germline ends came to 14 bases. CDR1 is GTSNPN, CDR2 SVGIG, per germline (reference sequence). Here the CDR3 DNA reads TGTGCCTGGAGTGCGGGGATGGGGGGCGGCTACACCTTC. This codes for CAWSAGMGGGYTF.

This chain links TRBV5-1 with TRBJ2-1; 11 bases match TRBD2. Germline V gene data show CDR1 as SGHRS and CDR2 as YFSETQ. CDR3 size: 15 residues. V gave up 4 bases and J gave up 3 bases; unmatched junction bases: 3. In nucleotides, the CDR3 is TGCGCCAGCAGCCTGACTAGCGGGGACTACAATGAGCAGTTCTTC. Translation gives CASSLTSGDYNEQFF.

V is TRBV9 and J is TRBJ1-4; TRBD1 matches at 9 bases. The CDR3 is 18 amino acids. V was pared by 2 bases and J by 3 bases, with 11 bases of the junction left unmatched. Per the germline V gene, CDR1 is SGDLS and CDR2 is YYNGEE. In DNA form, the CDR3 reads TGTGCCAGCAGCGTCGGACAGGGGTGGAGGGTAGCTAATGAAAAACTGTTTTTT. Encoded protein: CASSVGQGWRVANEKLFF. The full variable domain, in which reference TRBV9 and TRBJ1-4 provide the parts outside the CDR3, is DSGVTQTPKHLITATGQRVTLRCSPRSGDLSVYWYQQSLDQGLQFLIQYYNGEERAKGNILERFSAQQFPDLHSELNLSSLELGDSALYFCASSVGQGWRVANEKLFFGSGTQLSVL.

V and J are TRBV18 and TRBJ2-4; maybe TRBD2 (6 bases). Germline values: CDR1 KGHSH, CDR2 LQKENI. The CDR3 consists of 13 residues. Trimming left V 2 bases short and J 11 bases short, with 13 bases between. The DNA for the CDR3 is TGTGCCAGCTCACCAGACAACGGGGAGGTTCAGTACTTC. It encodes CASSPDNGEVQYF.

The chain recombines TRBV5-6 with TRBJ1-2; the D is unclear. With 2 bases removed from V and 2 bases from J, the gap between germline ends came to 4 bases. CDR3 length equals 12 residues. CDR1 SGHDT and CDR2 YYEEEE come from the germline V gene. CDR3 nucleotide sequence: TGTGCCAGCAGCTTAGAGAACTATGGCTACACCTTC. It encodes CASSLENYGYTF.

The rearrangement uses TRBV19 and TRBJ1-4; TRBD1 matches 9 bases. CDR3 length: 16 residues. From germline, CDR1 is LNHDA and CDR2 SQIVND (reference sequence). Unmatched junction bases numbered 5, after V lost 6 bases and J lost 0 bases. For the CDR3, the DNA is TGTGCCAGTAGCCTACAGGGGGCCTCAACTAATGAAAAACTGTTTTTT. Translating it yields CASSLQGASTNEKLFF.